What follows are 8 T cell receptor beta chains derived from one specimen sequenced in a study of CD8 T cells in Susac syndrome. When the RNA was reverse transcribed, random hexamers were used with an input of about 0.5 to 1 ug. MiXCR, run by TCRdb on the immunoSEQ multiplex PCR reads, gives a single entry per CDR3 protein. The sample has some 150,000 distinct CDR3 sequences, approximately 96% seen once; the top ten hold 0.16%. The sample was CD4+ T cells from PBMCs. These receptors were collected from a human donor with Susac syndrome.

V is TRBV27 and J is TRBJ2-2, with 10 bases lining up with TRBD1. The CDR3 has 17 amino acids. Germline CDR1 reads MNHEY; CDR2 reads SMNVEV (reference sequence). The trim removed 8 bases at V and 8 bases at J, leaving 17 bases unmatched. In DNA form, the CDR3 reads TGTGCCAGCGGCAAAGGCCGGGACAGGGGAATGTCGGGGGAGCTGTTTTTT. Its translation: CASGKGRDRGMSGELFF.

The chain recombines TRBV5-8 with TRBJ2-3; a possible D gene is TRBD2 (6 bases). V was shortened by 6 bases and J by 7 bases, with 27 bases between the two germline ends. CDR3 size: 17 residues. The germline V gene has CDR1 SGHTS and CDR2 YDEGEE. CDR3 loop: CASNPFKRTINQYTQYF. The DNA of the CDR3 is TGTGCCAGCAACCCATTCAAGCGGACTATCAACCAATATACGCAGTATTTT.

The V and J genes are TRBV29-1 and TRBJ2-6; 7 nucleotides agree with TRBD1. Losses at the gene ends were 3 bases for V and 0 bases for J; bases not matched to a gene: 5. The CDR3 runs 16 residues. Germline lookup yields CDR1 SQVTM and CDR2 ANQGSEA. The CDR3 sequence is CSVEGQSSSGANVLTF. The CDR3 region has the DNA TGCAGCGTTGAGGGACAGTCCAGCTCTGGGGCCAACGTCCTGACTTTC.

The gene calls are TRBV5-1 and TRBJ1-2; the match to TRBD1 covers 7 bases. V lost 5 bases and J lost 7; bases outside the gene matches: 8. CDR1 and CDR2 (germline): SGHRS, YFSETQ. This CDR3 has 13 amino acids. CDR3 nucleotide sequence: TGCGCCAGCAGTCAACAGGGGAGGAGTGGCTACACCTTC. The encoded protein is CASSQQGRSGYTF. Using reference TRBV5-1 and TRBJ1-2 for the parts outside the CDR3, the full variable domain is KAGVTQTPRYLIKTRGQQVTLSCSPISGHRSVSWYQQTPGQGLQFLFEYFSETQRNKGNFPGRFSGRQFSNSRSEMNVSTLELGDSALYLCASSQQGRSGYTFGSGTRLTVV.

The gene calls are TRBV3-1 and TRBJ2-5, with D hard to call. This CDR3 comprises 15 residues. The ends were cut back, 5 bases at V and 4 bases at J, with 17 bases in the middle. The germline V gene encodes CDR1 LGHDT and CDR2 YNNKEL (reference sequence). This CDR3 reads CASSLRVRATETQYF. CDR3 in DNA: TGTGCCAGCAGCTTAAGAGTTAGGGCGACAGAGACCCAGTACTTC.

In this sample, this clonotype turned up a few times. V and J are TRBV12-3 or TRBV12-4 and TRBJ2-5; D ambiguous. The CDR3 length is 14 residues. V shed 1 base and J shed 5 bases, with 11 bases lying between them. The DNA for the CDR3 is TGTGCCAGCAGTTTAGGGGCTGGCCTGGAGACCCAGTACTTC. This sequence encodes CASSLGAGLETQYF.

The J gene is TRBJ2-5, the V gene TRBV6-1; D is undetermined. Germline V lookup: CDR1 MNHNS, CDR2 SASEGT. The CDR3 loop spans 11 amino acids. V was cut by 2 bases and J by 5 bases, with 3 bases left in between. CDR3 sequence (DNA): TGTGCCAGCAGTGAATGGGAGACCCAGTACTTC. It specifies CASSEWETQYF.

The rearrangement links TRBV29-1 to TRBJ1-1; the D is unclear. Between the trimmed V and J ends, which lost 6 bases and 3 bases, there was a span of 8 bases. The germline CDR1 and CDR2 sequences are SQVTM and ANQGSEA. This CDR3 comprises 11 residues. The CDR3 region has the DNA TGCAGCGTCACGCGGCACACTGAAGCTTTCTTT. Encoded protein: CSVTRHTEAFF.